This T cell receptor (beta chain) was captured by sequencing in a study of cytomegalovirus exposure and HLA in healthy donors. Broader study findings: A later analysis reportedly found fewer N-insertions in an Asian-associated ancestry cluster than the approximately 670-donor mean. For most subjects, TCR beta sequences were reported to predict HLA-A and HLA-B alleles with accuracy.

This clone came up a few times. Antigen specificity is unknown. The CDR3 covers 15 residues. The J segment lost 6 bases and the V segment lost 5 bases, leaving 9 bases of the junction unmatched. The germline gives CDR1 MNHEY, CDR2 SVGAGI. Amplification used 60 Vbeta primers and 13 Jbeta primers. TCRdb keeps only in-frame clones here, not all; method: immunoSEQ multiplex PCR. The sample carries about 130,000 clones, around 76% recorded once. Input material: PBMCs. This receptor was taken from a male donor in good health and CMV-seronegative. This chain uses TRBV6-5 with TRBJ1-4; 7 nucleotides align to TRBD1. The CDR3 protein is CASSRGTDGYEKLFF. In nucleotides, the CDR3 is TGTGCCAGCAGTAGAGGGACAGACGGTTATGAAAAACTGTTTTTT.